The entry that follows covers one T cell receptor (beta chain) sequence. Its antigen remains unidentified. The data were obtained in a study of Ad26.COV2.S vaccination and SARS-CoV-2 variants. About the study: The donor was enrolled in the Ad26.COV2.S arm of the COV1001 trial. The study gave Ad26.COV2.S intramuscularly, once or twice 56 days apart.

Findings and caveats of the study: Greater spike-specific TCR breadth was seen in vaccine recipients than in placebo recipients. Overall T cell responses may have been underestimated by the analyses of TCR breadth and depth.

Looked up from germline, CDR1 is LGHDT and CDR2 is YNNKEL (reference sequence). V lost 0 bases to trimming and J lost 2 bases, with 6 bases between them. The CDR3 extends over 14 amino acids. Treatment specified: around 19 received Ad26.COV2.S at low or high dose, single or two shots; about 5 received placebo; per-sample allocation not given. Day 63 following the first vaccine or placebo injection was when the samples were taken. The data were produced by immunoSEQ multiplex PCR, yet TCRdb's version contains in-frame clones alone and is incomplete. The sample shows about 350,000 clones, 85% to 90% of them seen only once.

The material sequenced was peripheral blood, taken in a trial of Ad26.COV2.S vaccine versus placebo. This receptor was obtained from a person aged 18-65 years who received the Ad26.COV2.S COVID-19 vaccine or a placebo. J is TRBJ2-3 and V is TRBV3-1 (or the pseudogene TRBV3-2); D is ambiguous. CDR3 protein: CASSQDYATDTQYF. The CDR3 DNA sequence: TGTGCCAGCAGCCAAGATTATGCCACAGATACGCAGTATTTT.